This entry is about one T cell receptor (beta chain). The antigen remains undetermined. The data originate from a study of T cell responses to AZD1222 COVID-19 vaccine. Study results and caveats: Repertoires were collected only later (after the peak T cell response had occurred).

The method was immunoSEQ multiplex PCR; TCRdb's version includes in-frame clones alone and lacks a portion of them. This sample yields about 140,000 clones, of which 90% to 95% are seen a single time; roughly 3.5% belongs to the top ten. This CDR3 is 12 amino acids long. Germline V gene data show CDR1 as LNHDA and CDR2 as SQIVND (reference sequence). V was shortened by 5 bases and J by 4 bases, with 8 bases between the two germline ends. This TCR was recovered from an adult who received the AZD1222 COVID-19 vaccine. The sample in question was peripheral blood, obtained 28 days after the second AZD1222 dose. The rearrangement joins TRBV19 to TRBJ1-2; D is unclear. CDR3 nucleotides: TGTGCCAGTAGTGAGAGGATCTATGGCTACACCTTC. Encoded protein: CASSERIYGYTF.